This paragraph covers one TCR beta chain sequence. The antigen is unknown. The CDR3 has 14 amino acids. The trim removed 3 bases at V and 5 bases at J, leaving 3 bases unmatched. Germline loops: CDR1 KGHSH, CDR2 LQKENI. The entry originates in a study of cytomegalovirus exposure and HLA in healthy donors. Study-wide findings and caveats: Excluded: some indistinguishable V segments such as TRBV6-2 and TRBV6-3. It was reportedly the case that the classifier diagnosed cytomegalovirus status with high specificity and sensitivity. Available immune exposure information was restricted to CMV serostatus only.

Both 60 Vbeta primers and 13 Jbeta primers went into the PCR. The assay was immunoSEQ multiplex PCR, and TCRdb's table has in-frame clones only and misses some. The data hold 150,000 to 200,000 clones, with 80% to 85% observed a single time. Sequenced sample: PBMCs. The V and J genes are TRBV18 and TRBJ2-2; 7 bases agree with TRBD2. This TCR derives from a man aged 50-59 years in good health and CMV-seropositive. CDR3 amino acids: CASSPLRETGELFF. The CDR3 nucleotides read TGTGCCAGCTCACCGTTGCGGGAGACCGGGGAGCTGTTTTTT.